This note documents a single TCR beta chain sequence. The data are from a study of CD8 T cells in ankylosing spondylitis. Germline-derived CDR1 and CDR2 are SGHRS and YFSETQ. This CDR3 is built from 15 residues. With 0 bases clipped from V and 6 bases from J, the junction kept 2 bases outside the gene matches. Using its own MiXCR run on the 5' RACE reads, TCRdb lists one record per CDR3 protein. The sample has about 340,000 distinct CDR3 sequences; about 14% are singletons. The TCR originated in a male donor with ankylosing spondylitis or in good health (not recorded which). Material for sequencing was blood, either unsorted or a sorted T cell fraction (not recorded which). V gene TRBV5-1 combines with J gene TRBJ2-1, with 11 bases identical to TRBD1. Here the CDR3 reads CASSLGGTGGNEQFF. DNA of the CDR3: TGCGCCAGCAGCTTGGGCGGGACAGGGGGCAATGAGCAGTTCTTC.